The rows below give T cell receptor beta chains drawn from one sample of a study of OX40 agonist ivuxolimab in advanced cancers. The method was immunoSEQ multiplex PCR; TCRdb's version includes in-frame clones alone and lacks a portion of them. The table shows 45,000 to 50,000 clones, with approximately 90% occurring only once. This specimen was CD4+ or CD8+ T cells sorted from blood, taken in a trial of the OX40 agonist ivuxolimab. The receptors were gathered from an adult with an advanced solid tumor such as melanoma, head and neck, liver or kidney cancer. Both conserved end residues are part of each CDR3. The order of the fields is V gene, D gene, J gene, clone size, CDR3 DNA, CDR3 protein. The D gene is left open where the match is weak. Clone size is given for some rows only: seen once, a few or many times, or a class if the clone is expanded.

TRBV5-1,-,TRBJ1-1,-,TGCGCCAGCAGCCCGGGACATTTGAACACTGAAGCTTTCTTT,CASSPGHLNTEAFF
TRBV10-2,-,TRBJ2-7,-,TGCGCCAGCAGACTAGCAAGTTCCTACGAGCAGTACTTC,CASRLASSYEQYF
TRBV6-6,-,TRBJ1-2,-,TGTGCCAGCAGTTATTCGGACCAACTTTATGGCTACACCTTC,CASSYSDQLYGYTF
TRBV2,TRBD2,TRBJ2-3,once,TGTGCCAGCAGTGAAGCCCTAGCGGGGGGGTGGGATACGCAGTATTTT,CASSEALAGGWDTQYF
TRBV6-5,-,TRBJ2-3,-,TGTGCCAGCAGGAGGGGCACAGATACGCAGTATTTT,CASRRGTDTQYF
TRBV18,TRBD1,TRBJ1-1,-,TGTGCCAGCTCACCCTTGGGACAGGGGAACACTGAAGCTTTCTTT,CASSPLGQGNTEAFF
TRBV23-1,-,TRBJ2-7,-,TGCGCCAGCAGTCAATCGAAAACAGGGTTTCTCCACGAGCAGTACTTC,CASSQSKTGFLHEQYF
TRBV9,-,TRBJ2-3,-,TGTGCCAGCAGCGTAGGGGGGACGGATACGCAGTATTTT,CASSVGGTDTQYF
TRBV7-6,-,TRBJ2-1,-,TGTGCCAGCACCCCAACTGGGTTGCAGTTCTTC,CASTPTGLQFF
TRBV5-1,-,TRBJ2-1,-,TGCGCCAGCAGCTTGGCATCCTTCTATGAGCAGTTCTTC,CASSLASFYEQFF
TRBV18,TRBD1,TRBJ2-7,once,TGTGCCAGCTCACCTGGACAGGGAATGTACGAGCAGTACTTC,CASSPGQGMYEQYF